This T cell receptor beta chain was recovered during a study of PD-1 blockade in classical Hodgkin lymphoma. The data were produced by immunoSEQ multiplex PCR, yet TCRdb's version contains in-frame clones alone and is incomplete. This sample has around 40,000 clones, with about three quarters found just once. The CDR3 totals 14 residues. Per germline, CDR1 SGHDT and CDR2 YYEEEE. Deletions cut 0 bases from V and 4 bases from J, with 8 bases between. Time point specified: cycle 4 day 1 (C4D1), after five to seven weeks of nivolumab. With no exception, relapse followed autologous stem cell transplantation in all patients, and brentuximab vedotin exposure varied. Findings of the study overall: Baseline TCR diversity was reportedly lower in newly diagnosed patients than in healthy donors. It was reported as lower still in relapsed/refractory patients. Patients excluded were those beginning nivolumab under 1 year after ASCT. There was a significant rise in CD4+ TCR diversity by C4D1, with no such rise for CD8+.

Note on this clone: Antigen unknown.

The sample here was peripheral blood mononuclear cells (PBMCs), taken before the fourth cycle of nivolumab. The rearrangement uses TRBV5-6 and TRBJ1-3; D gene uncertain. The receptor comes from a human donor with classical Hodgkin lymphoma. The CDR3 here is CASSLEGFGNTIYF. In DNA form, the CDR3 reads TGTGCCAGCAGCTTGGAGGGATTCGGAAACACCATATATTTT. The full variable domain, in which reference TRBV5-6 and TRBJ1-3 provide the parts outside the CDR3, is DAGVTQSPTHLIKTRGQQVTLRCSPKSGHDTVSWYQQALGQGPQFIFQYYEEEERQRGNFPDRFSGHQFPNYSSELNVNALLLGDSALYLCASSLEGFGNTIYFGEGSWLTVV.